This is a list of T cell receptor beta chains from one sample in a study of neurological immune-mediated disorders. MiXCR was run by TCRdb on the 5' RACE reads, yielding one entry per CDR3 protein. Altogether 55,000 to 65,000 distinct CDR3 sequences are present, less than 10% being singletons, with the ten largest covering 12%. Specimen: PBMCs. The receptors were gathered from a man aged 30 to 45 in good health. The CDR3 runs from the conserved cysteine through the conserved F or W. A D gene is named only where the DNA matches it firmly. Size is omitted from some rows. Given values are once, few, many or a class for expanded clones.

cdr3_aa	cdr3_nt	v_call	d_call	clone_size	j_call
CASSLDKSSGNTIYF	TGCGCCAGCAGCTTGGATAAGAGCTCTGGAAACACCATATATTTT	TRBV5-1	.	many	TRBJ1-3
CSARGGGDQPQHF	TGCAGTGCTAGAGGGGGGGGGGATCAGCCCCAGCATTTT	TRBV20-1	.	many	TRBJ1-5
CASGNRNEKLFF	TGTGCCAGCGGGAACCGTAATGAAAAACTGTTTTTT	TRBV28	.	many	TRBJ1-4
CASSLGAADNQPQHF	TGCGCCAGCAGCTTGGGTGCGGCGGACAATCAGCCCCAGCATTTT	TRBV5-1	.	many	TRBJ1-5
CASSIDGNYGYTF	TGTGCCAGCAGCATCGACGGAAACTATGGCTACACCTTC	TRBV11-1	.	many	TRBJ1-2
CASSLVLVQETQYF	TGCGCCAGCAGCTTGGTACTAGTTCAAGAGACCCAGTACTTC	TRBV5-1	.	many	TRBJ2-5
CASSHYERRETQYF	TGTGCCAGCAGCCACTACGAGAGAAGGGAGACCCAGTACTTC	TRBV3-1	.	many	TRBJ2-5
CASSEGLDYEQYF	TGTGCCAGCAGTGAAGGACTAGACTACGAGCAGTACTTC	TRBV6-1	.	many	TRBJ2-7
CASSVQISGANVLTF	TGTGCCAGCAGCGTACAGATATCTGGGGCCAACGTCCTGACTTTC	TRBV7-2	.	many	TRBJ2-6
CASSPRGTNTDTQYF	TGTGCCAGCAGCCCACGGGGGACTAACACAGATACGCAGTATTTT	TRBV4-2	TRBD2	many	TRBJ2-3
CSVPKLGASGLGEQYF	TGCAGCGTTCCGAAGTTGGGTGCATCGGGCCTCGGCGAGCAGTACTTC	TRBV29-1	.	many	TRBJ2-7
CSARIQAGPTDTQYF	TGCAGTGCTAGGATACAAGCGGGGCCCACAGATACGCAGTATTTT	TRBV20-1	TRBD2	many	TRBJ2-3
CASSLRTGDRELFF	TGCGCCAGCAGCCTCCGGACAGGGGATAGAGAGCTGTTTTTT	TRBV5-1	TRBD1	many	TRBJ2-2
CSVELAGTPWQQYF	TGCAGCGTTGAACTGGCTGGGACACCTTGGCAGCAGTACTTC	TRBV29-1	.	many	TRBJ2-7
CASSVDSYSNQPQHF	TGTGCCAGCAGCGTGGACAGCTATAGCAATCAGCCCCAGCATTTT	TRBV5-5	.	many	TRBJ1-5
CSARLPSNQPQHF	TGCAGTGCTAGATTACCCAGCAATCAGCCCCAGCATTTT	TRBV20-1	.	.	TRBJ1-5
CASSLDAGAVYNEQFF	TGTGCCAGCAGCTTAGATGCGGGAGCTGTCTACAATGAGCAGTTCTTC	TRBV7-8	TRBD2	many	TRBJ2-1
CSARDFSAFYQETQYF	TGCAGTGCTAGAGATTTCAGTGCGTTTTACCAAGAGACCCAGTACTTC	TRBV20-1	.	many	TRBJ2-5
CASNQLAGNTGELFF	TGTGCCAGCAACCAACTAGCGGGGAACACCGGGGAGCTGTTTTTT	TRBV7-9	TRBD2	many	TRBJ2-2
CASSLVVQADEQFF	TGTGCCAGCAGTTTAGTAGTCCAGGCCGATGAGCAGTTCTTC	TRBV27	.	medium-sized	TRBJ2-1
CASSFRQSYTDTQYF	TGTGCCAGCAGCTTTCGACAGTCTTACACAGATACGCAGTATTTT	TRBV5-6	.	many	TRBJ2-3
CASKRRAASNQPQHF	TGTGCCAGCAAGAGAAGGGCGGCTAGCAATCAGCCCCAGCATTTT	TRBV6-2/TRBV6-3	.	many	TRBJ1-5
CSVRFATGRIHF	TGCAGCGTGCGATTCGCGACGGGAAGGATCCACTTT	TRBV29-1	.	many	TRBJ1-6
CASSQMTGDNEQFF	TGTGCCAGCAGTCAGATGACAGGGGACAATGAGCAGTTCTTC	TRBV6-5	TRBD1	many	TRBJ2-1
CSAPRDSNQPQHF	TGCAGTGCCCCAAGAGACAGCAATCAGCCCCAGCATTTT	TRBV20-1	.	many	TRBJ1-5
CASSFPGYTEAFF	TGTGCCAGCAGCTTTCCGGGTTACACTGAAGCTTTCTTT	TRBV11-2	.	many	TRBJ1-1
CASSARTSDNEQFF	TGTGCCAGCAGCGCAAGGACTAGCGACAATGAGCAGTTCTTC	TRBV9	TRBD2	many	TRBJ2-1
CAISAPGQGTDTQYF	TGTGCCATCAGTGCCCCGGGACAGGGGACAGATACGCAGTATTTT	TRBV10-3	TRBD1	few	TRBJ2-3
CAWMRANSYNEQFF	TGTGCCTGGATGAGGGCCAACTCCTACAATGAGCAGTTCTTC	TRBV30	.	many	TRBJ2-1
CASSLMDRDLYEQYF	TGTGCCAGCAGCTTAATGGACAGGGATCTATACGAGCAGTACTTC	TRBV5-6	TRBD1	many	TRBJ2-7
CASSLVSLNKETQYF	TGTGCCAGCAGCTTAGTCTCTTTAAATAAAGAGACCCAGTACTTC	TRBV7-2	.	many	TRBJ2-5
CASSFGGGYGYTF	TGTGCCAGCAGTTTTGGGGGGGGCTATGGCTACACCTTC	TRBV28	.	many	TRBJ1-2
CASSFTPKTGNTIYF	TGTGCCAGCAGTTTTACTCCAAAGACTGGAAACACCATATATTTT	TRBV12-3/TRBV12-4	.	many	TRBJ1-3
CASSWDRPNTGELFF	TGCGCCAGCAGCTGGGACAGGCCGAACACCGGGGAGCTGTTTTTT	TRBV5-1	TRBD1	many	TRBJ2-2
CASSCKLPGQGCDGYTF	TGTGCCAGCAGCTGCAAACTACCGGGACAGGGGTGCGATGGCTACACCTTC	TRBV6-5	TRBD1	many	TRBJ1-2
CASSLSSSTDTQYF	TGTGCCAGCAGCTTATCTTCTAGCACAGATACGCAGTATTTT	TRBV7-9	.	many	TRBJ2-3
CATSDLGTGKETQYF	TGTGCCACCAGTGATTTAGGGACAGGGAAAGAGACCCAGTACTTC	TRBV24-1	TRBD1	.	TRBJ2-5
CASSLVPRGWGTDNTGELFF	TGTGCCAGCAGCTTAGTACCCCGCGGTTGGGGGACAGATAACACCGGGGAGCTGTTTTTT	TRBV7-8	TRBD1	many	TRBJ2-2
CASSQDRRYEQYF	TGTGCCAGCAGCCAAGATCGCCGGTACGAGCAGTACTTC	TRBV3-1	.	many	TRBJ2-7
CASVQGQGSRNTIYF	TGTGCCTCCGTCCAGGGGCAGGGGTCAAGAAACACCATATATTTT	TRBV10-3	.	many	TRBJ1-3